The rows below give T cell receptor beta chains drawn from one sample of a study of cytomegalovirus exposure and HLA in healthy donors. Data came from immunoSEQ multiplex PCR; TCRdb stores just in-frame clones and leaves some out. The table counts 130,000 or so clones; 2% to 2.5% lies in the top ten. Input material: PBMCs. These receptors were collected from a woman between 18 and 29 years old in good health and CMV-seronegative. Each CDR3 is given with its conserved first and last residue. A D gene is named only where the DNA matches it firmly.

length | D | J | V | DNA | CDR3
15 | . | TRBJ1-3 | TRBV14 | TGTGCCAGCAGCCCATACAGTGTCTCTGGAAACACCATATATTTT | CASSPYSVSGNTIYF
14 | . | TRBJ1-3 | TRBV6-5 | TGTGCCAGCTGTCGACGGAGCTCTGGAAACACCATATATTTT | CASCRRSSGNTIYF
15 | TRBD1 | TRBJ2-1 | TRBV6-6 | TGTGCCAGCAGTTACCCGGGACAGGGAGGCGATGAGCAGTTCTTC | CASSYPGQGGDEQFF
16 | TRBD1 | TRBJ2-3 | TRBV29-1 | TGCAGCGTCGAAGCCCGGGACAGGGGCAGGACAGATACGCAGTATTTT | CSVEARDRGRTDTQYF
14 | . | TRBJ1-1 | TRBV6-5 | TGTGCCAGCAGTCCGAGAATCATGAACACTGAAGCTTTCTTT | CASSPRIMNTEAFF
16 | . | TRBJ2-2 | TRBV4-1 | TGCGCCAGCAGCCAAGATAGAGGGGGGGACACCGGGGAGCTGTTTTTT | CASSQDRGGDTGELFF
14 | . | TRBJ1-1 | TRBV29-1 | TGCAGCGTTGTATCTCTACGGACCGGGGGTGAAGCTTTCTTT | CSVVSLRTGGEAFF
15 | TRBD1 | TRBJ1-1 | TRBV6-5 | TGTGCCAGCAGGCGACAGGGAATCCTGAACACTGGAGCTTTCTTT | CASRRQGILNTGAFF
12 | . | TRBJ1-1 | TRBV11-1 | TGTGCCAGCAGCGACGGCGGGGCTGAAGCTTTCTTT | CASSDGGAEAFF
13 | . | TRBJ2-1 | TRBV5-4 | TGTGCCAGCAGCGACCTGACTTACAATGAGCAGTTCTTC | CASSDLTYNEQFF
15 | . | TRBJ1-2 | TRBV29-1 | TGCAGCGAGTCGACATACGACGGGGTGAACTATGGCTACACCTTC | CSESTYDGVNYGYTF
13 | TRBD2 | TRBJ2-2 | TRBV11-2 | TGCTCTCTGGGCGGGAGATCGGCCGGGGAGCTGTTTTTT | CSLGGRSAGELFF
14 | . | TRBJ2-1 | TRBV9 | TGTGCCAGCAGCGCTGGGAGCTCCTACAATGAGCAGTTCTTC | CASSAGSSYNEQFF
14 | TRBD1 | TRBJ2-2 | TRBV27 | TGTGCCAGCAAACGGGACAGGGGTATCGGGGAGCTGTTTTTT | CASKRDRGIGELFF
13 | TRBD2 | TRBJ2-1 | TRBV7-2 | TGTGCCAGCAGCTCGCTAGCGGCCAATGAGCAGTTCTTC | CASSSLAANEQFF
16 | TRBD2 | TRBJ2-1 | TRBV4-3 | TGCACCAGCAGCCAAGGTAGGGGACTAGCGGACAATGAGCAGTTCTTC | CTSSQGRGLADNEQFF
15 | TRBD1 | TRBJ2-5 | TRBV28 | TGTGCCAGCAGTTTCCCGGGACAGGGGCAAGAGACCCAGTACTTC | CASSFPGQGQETQYF
15 | . | TRBJ2-1 | TRBV5-1 | TGCGCCAGCAGCTTGCGCACAGGGAGCTTTTATGAGCAGTTCTTC | CASSLRTGSFYEQFF
17 | TRBD1 | TRBJ2-6 | TRBV29-1 | TGCAGCGCCAAGGGGGCCTCGCGGACATCTGGGGCCAACGTCCTGACTTTC | CSAKGASRTSGANVLTF
14 | . | TRBJ1-2 | TRBV7-9 | TGTGCCAGCAGCTTACCCGTAGGGGGTCGGGGCTACACCTTC | CASSLPVGGRGYTF